Listed here are 20 T cell receptor beta chains from one sample, sequenced in a study of T cell responses to AZD1222 COVID-19 vaccine. Assay: immunoSEQ multiplex PCR; the TCRdb copy retains only in-frame clones and omits some. In the table there are around 90,000 clones, around 90% of which are singletons. The sequencing used peripheral blood, collected on day 0 of MenACWY control vaccination. These receptors were obtained from an adult in good health.

This CDR3 is CASSLGGNYNEKLFF. Written as DNA, the CDR3 is TGTGCCAGCAGCTTGGGAGGAAACTATAATGAAAAACTGTTTTTT. The chain couples TRBV5-5 to TRBJ1-4; D not certain. Germline V gene sequence: CDR1 SGHKS, CDR2 YYEKEE (reference sequence). CDR3 length: 15 residues. Trimming stripped 0 bases from V and 4 bases from J, with 10 bases between.

The rearrangement links TRBV6-5 to TRBJ2-7; the match to TRBD1 covers 10 bases. CDR1 and CDR2 (germline): MNHEY, SVGAGI. The CDR3 is made up of 14 amino acids. V shed 6 bases and J 6 bases; nucleotides not matched to a gene: 8. The CDR3 DNA sequence: TGTGCCAGCAGGGGACAGGGGCAGTTAGGCGAGCAGTACTTC. Residues: CASRGQGQLGEQYF.

The chain joins TRBV19 to TRBJ1-1; D gene unclear. With 4 bases removed from V and 0 bases from J, the gap between germline ends came to 9 bases. CDR1 LNHDA and CDR2 SQIVND come from the germline V gene (reference sequence). The CDR3 is 14 amino acids. The CDR3 sequence is CASSTWALNTEAFF. The CDR3 coding sequence is TGTGCCAGTAGTACCTGGGCTCTGAACACTGAAGCTTTCTTT.

J is TRBJ2-7 and V is TRBV5-6; 7 positions agree with TRBD1. With 5 bases clipped from V and 2 bases from J, the junction kept 7 bases outside the gene matches. This CDR3 comprises 14 residues. CDR1 and CDR2 from the germline V gene are SGHDT and YYEEEE. CDR3 region: CASSLQTGTYEQYF. The CDR3 bases are TGTGCCAGCAGTTTGCAGACAGGGACCTACGAGCAGTACTTC.

The chain couples TRBV7-2 to TRBJ1-4, with 8 bases identical to TRBD1. The CDR3 is 15 residues long. Germline loops: CDR1 SGHTA, CDR2 FQGNSA. V lost 3 bases and J lost 9; bases outside the gene matches: 9. CDR3 bases: TGTGCCAGCAGCTTCCAAGGACAGGGTGATCAAAAACTGTTTTTT. Translation gives CASSFQGQGDQKLFF.

The chain combines TRBV12-3 or TRBV12-4 with TRBJ2-3; no firm D call. Trimming cost V 3 bases and J 5 bases, with 6 bases left between them. This CDR3 region has 12 residues. In DNA form, the CDR3 reads TGTGCCAGCAGTTTTTTAATAGATACGCAGTATTTT. Translation gives CASSFLIDTQYF.

The V call is TRBV6-5, the J call TRBJ2-5, with 9 bases identical to TRBD1. Losses at the gene ends were 4 bases for V and 3 bases for J; bases not matched to a gene: 6. The V gene's germline CDR1 is MNHEY and CDR2 SVGAGI. The CDR3 length is 15 residues. CDR3 residues: CASSSPGQGEETQYF. The CDR3 coding sequence is TGTGCCAGCAGTTCCCCGGGACAGGGAGAAGAGACCCAGTACTTC.

This chain uses TRBV7-8 with TRBJ2-3; unclear D gene. Germline V gene data show CDR1 as SGHVS and CDR2 as FQNEAQ. This CDR3 comprises 14 residues. V shed 1 base and J shed 4 bases, with 9 bases lying between them. CDR3 sequence (DNA): TGTGCCAGCAGCTTAGGGGCAGCACCAGATACGCAGTATTTT. As protein: CASSLGAAPDTQYF. The whole variable domain, filled in from reference TRBV7-8 and TRBJ2-3, reads GAGVSQSPRYKVAKRGQDVALRCDPISGHVSLFWYQQALGQGPEFLTYFQNEAQLDKSGLPSDRFFAERPEGSVSTLKIQRTQQEDSAVYLCASSLGAAPDTQYFGPGTRLTVL.

In its sample, this clone was seen once. V gene TRBV4-3 combines with J gene TRBJ1-2; no reliable D call. Trimming took 2 bases from V and 3 from J, leaving 13 bases between them. Germline values: CDR1 LGHNA, CDR2 YSLEER. The CDR3 extends over 15 amino acids. In nucleotides, the CDR3 is TGCGCCAGCAGCCAATCACTTGGCTACTACTATGGCTACACCTTC. Its translation: CASSQSLGYYYGYTF.

This chain uses TRBV5-1 with TRBJ2-2; TRBD2 matches at 11 bases. The J segment lost 4 bases and the V segment lost 3 bases, leaving 2 bases of the junction unmatched. There are 15 residues in the CDR3. Germline V lookup: CDR1 SGHRS, CDR2 YFSETQ. CDR3 nucleotide sequence: TGCGCCAGCAGCTGGGGGACTAGCGGCACCGGGGAGCTGTTTTTT. Protein product: CASSWGTSGTGELFF.

The chain has TRBV6-5 and TRBJ1-2; 7 bases agree with TRBD1. Germline lookup yields CDR1 MNHEY and CDR2 SVGAGI. V was pared by 2 bases and J by 4 bases, with 7 bases of the junction left unmatched. This CDR3 region has 15 residues. This CDR3 is CASSYTTGWGYGYTF. As DNA, the CDR3 is TGTGCCAGCAGTTACACGACAGGGTGGGGCTATGGCTACACCTTC.

The chain couples TRBV7-9 to TRBJ1-4; 7 nucleotides agree with TRBD1. The J segment lost 3 bases and the V segment lost 3 bases, leaving 7 bases of the junction unmatched. This CDR3 contains 16 residues. Germline lookup yields CDR1 SEHNR and CDR2 FQNEAQ (reference sequence). The CDR3 DNA reads TGTGCCAGCAGCTTCGGAGACAGGGCGTCTAATGAAAAACTGTTTTTT. Its translation is CASSFGDRASNEKLFF.

The chain is built from TRBV7-9 and TRBJ1-1; no definite D call. Between the trimmed V and J ends, which lost 1 base and 6 bases, there was a span of 6 bases. From germline, CDR1 is SEHNR and CDR2 FQNEAQ (reference sequence). CDR3 size: 12 residues. The CDR3 loop is CASSLDGAEAFF. As DNA, the CDR3 is TGTGCCAGCAGCTTAGACGGGGCTGAAGCTTTCTTT.

Of note for this clone: This sample includes further DNA sequences coding for the same CDR3. CDR3 DNA: TGTGCCAGTAGTACACAGGGGAACACTGAAGCTTTCTTT. Encoded protein: CASSTQGNTEAFF. The chain recombines TRBV19 with TRBJ1-1; D is perhaps TRBD1 (6 bases). CDR1 and CDR2 from the germline V gene are LNHDA and SQIVND (reference sequence). Trimming cost V 4 bases and J 1 base, with 7 bases left between them. This CDR3 is 13 amino acids long.

This sequence joins TRBV7-9 and TRBJ1-1; a weak D match, TRBD1 (6 bases). The CDR3 runs 14 residues. Trimming removed 1 base at V and 10 bases at J, with 16 bases between. Germline lookup yields CDR1 SEHNR and CDR2 FQNEAQ (reference sequence). CDR3 DNA sequence: TGTGCCAGCAGCTTAGTGTATCCGGGGGCGCGAGCTTTCTTT. Translating it yields CASSLVYPGARAFF.

The V and J genes are TRBV7-8 and TRBJ1-6, with D maybe TRBD1 (6 bases). Germline V lookup: CDR1 SGHVS, CDR2 FQNEAQ. V lost 4 bases and J lost 8, with 12 bases in between. CDR3 length equals 14 residues. The CDR3 nucleotides are TGTGCCAGCAGCTCCGGACAGAGGGATTCACCCCTCCACTTT. It translates to CASSSGQRDSPLHF.

CDR3 sequence: CASRALGTSTDTQYF. The CDR3, as DNA: TGTGCCAGCAGGGCCCTGGGGACTAGCACAGATACGCAGTATTTT. The rearrangement joins TRBV2 to TRBJ2-3; TRBD2 might be the D (6 bases). Germline CDR1 is SNHLY and CDR2 is FYNNEI. The CDR3 loop spans 15 amino acids. Trimming shortened V by 6 bases and J by 0 bases, and 13 bases separated the two germline ends.

This chain links TRBV3-1 (or the pseudogene TRBV3-2) with TRBJ2-7, with 7 bases fitting TRBD2. After removal of 1 base from V and 8 bases from J, the junction contained 5 bases not matched to a gene. Per the germline V gene, CDR1 is LGHDT and CDR2 is YNNKEL (reference sequence). CDR3 length: 13 amino acids. The CDR3 region has the DNA TGTGCCAGCAGCCAAGCTCGGGGGGATAAGCAGTACTTC. Protein: CASSQARGDKQYF.

V gene TRBV5-1 combines with J gene TRBJ1-1; TRBD1 is a possible D gene (5 bases). The CDR3 contains 14 residues. V was shortened by 1 base and J by 1 base, with 8 bases between the two germline ends. The V gene's germline CDR1 is SGHRS and CDR2 YFSETQ. In DNA form, the CDR3 reads TGCGCCAGCAGCTTGCAGGGATCGAACACTGAAGCTTTCTTT. Its protein is CASSLQGSNTEAFF.

The CDR3 sequence is CASSQESLGGPYEQYF. In DNA form, the CDR3 reads TGCGCCAGCAGCCAAGAAAGTTTGGGGGGCCCCTACGAGCAGTACTTC. The rearrangement uses TRBV4-3 and TRBJ2-7; either TRBD1 or TRBD2 may supply D (6 bases each). CDR3 size: 16 residues. V shed 0 bases and J shed 2 bases, with 14 bases lying between them. The germline gives CDR1 LGHNA, CDR2 YSLEER.